This T cell receptor beta chain was documented in a study of breast tumors, draining lymph nodes, adjacent tissues. TCRdb itself ran the multiplex PCR reads through MiXCR, one entry per CDR3 protein. The profile shows about 20,000 distinct CDR3 sequences, approximately 32% of them singletons. A note on this clonotype: As yet, its antigen is unknown.

The ends lost 5 bases at V and 4 bases at J; junction bases unmatched: 9. CDR3 length equals 17 residues. The germline gives CDR1 MNHEY, CDR2 SMNVEV (reference sequence). Study-wide results and caveats: Luminal-like breast cancer showed significantly higher tumor–nontumor repertoire similarity than basal-like. Tumor TCR diversity was below lymph nodes but above nontumor tissue. The data were judged consistent with most tumor T cells coming from lymph node and expanding in tumor. The lymph node origin of tumor T cells was framed as consistent with a hypothesis, not demonstrated.

The chain uses TRBV27 and TRBJ2-2, with TRBD2 matching 11 bases. What was sequenced was breast tumor tissue. The TCR was taken from a female donor with breast cancer. Some clones in this sample may be carry-over from other donors' samples. CDR3 residues: CASSSTSGSLITGELFF. CDR3 coding DNA: TGTGCCAGCAGTAGTACTAGCGGGAGTTTAATCACCGGGGAGCTGTTTTTT.